The subject of this entry is one TCR beta chain. In this sample, this clonotype turned up a few times. This clone's antigen is unknown. Base qualities were left out, and no much larger clone turns up one base away. Synthesis of TCR cDNA relied on 5'RACE template switching, a step that introduced a universal primer site along with unique molecular identifiers. Priming of cDNA synthesis was performed from both the TCR alpha and TCR beta constant segments. Library amplification involved two PCR steps, and the second step added sample barcodes and sequencing adapters. Sequencing of libraries was performed on Illumina HiSeq 2500 (2x100 bp) or NovaSeq (2x150 bp). On the authors' methods: MIGEC handled demultiplexing of reads and collapsing into UMI consensus sequences, while MiXCR performed V(D)J alignment. Vaccine-responding clonotypes were identified with edgeR using replicate PBMC samples, with FDR below 0.01 and a log2 fold change above 5 up to day 15 being required. Each bulk clonotype received a CD4 or CD8 identity based on whether the sequenced CD4 or CD8 repertoire contained that clonotype at higher abundance. TCRdb reanalyzed the raw reads on its own, using fastp at Q25 for trimming and MiXCR for clone calling, and kept in-frame beta chains. Rows with a matching CDR3 protein are joined into one entry that keeps the most common DNA and genes. The V and J calls reflect TCRdb's pipeline rather than the authors' work. The sample table records 250,000 or so distinct CDR3 sequences; roughly 6.3% of these occur just once. The ten top clones hold 1.1% of the sample.

These data originate in a study of T cells after yellow fever vaccination (dated by TCRdb to the late 2010s). Turning to the overall study: Libraries from fractions with low cell numbers were prepared with the SMART-Seq v4 Ultra Low Input RNA kit. To follow T-cell clones before and after primary and booster YFV17D yellow fever vaccination, bulk TCR alpha and beta repertoires were sequenced over time. Two healthy male donors, one aged 18 to 30 and one aged 30 to 40 years, made up the cohort. Blood was collected at multiple timepoints before and after primary and secondary immunization, and bulk PBMC replicates and cell subsets were isolated.

Sample treatment or condition, as interpreted from the label and publication: live attenuated yellow fever vaccine strain. A standard Ficoll-Paque protocol was used to isolate PBMCs from peripheral blood. Dynabeads CD4 and CD8 positive selection kits were used to isolate the CD4 and CD8 T-cell fractions. RNA was extracted with TriZol from bulk PBMCs, CD4 and CD8 fractions, and dextramer-positive and dextramer-negative fractions. General study outcomes and caveats: Computational filtering was required because FACS-sorted repertoires could contain abundant contaminating clonotypes from the bulk population. Only a couple of donors were included in the study, so the extent to which the findings can be generalized is limited. Most clones expanded after primary vaccination were re-detected after the booster (just under 97% of CD4 and about nine tenths of CD8), suggesting broad memory maintenance. A small fraction of clonotypes showed up in both the CD4 and CD8 compartments, probably as a result of convergent recombination. The secondary T-cell response was found to be weaker but faster than the primary response, with a peak reached on day 5 rather than on day 15.

V is pruned by 1 base and J by 6 bases, leaving 9 bases of the junction without a gene match. Looking up the germline V gene yields CDR1 SGHTA and CDR2 FQGNSA. The CDR3 contains 15 residues, cysteine and phenylalanine counted. The retained sequence is limited to the CDR3, 45 bases, with the frame set at the first base. The rearranged chain carries TRBV7-2 and TRBJ2-7; TRBD2 fits 7 bases in the junction. The sequence was obtained from a young man who received the YFV17D yellow fever vaccine. Material: CD4+ T cells sorted from PBMCs, obtained on the day of the yellow fever booster vaccination. The CDR3 protein sequence reads: CASSLGGGGPLEQYF. The DNA sequence is TGTGCCAGCAGCTTAGGCGGCGGGGGACCCCTCGAGCAGTACTTC.